These T cell receptor beta chains were read from a single sample in a study of shared clonotypes between healthy human individuals. Repertoires were generated with immunoSEQ multiplex PCR, while TCRdb's copy carries only in-frame clones and drops some. The repertoire holds over 2 million clones, with 80% to 95% as singletons. Input material: naive CD4+ T cells from PBMCs. Receptor source: a man between 18 and 29 years old in good health. Some clones in this sample may be carry-over from other donors' samples. Both conserved end residues are part of each CDR3. The order of the fields is J gene, V gene, D gene, clone size, CDR3 protein, CDR3 DNA. D genes are given only for firm matches. A clone size is listed for some rows: how often the clone was seen (once, few, many), or a class if it is expanded.

J: TRBJ2-7; V: TRBV4-1; D: TRBD1; size: once; CDR3: CASSQVLSGQVSYEQYF; DNA: TGCGCCAGCAGCCAAGTATTATCGGGACAGGTCTCCTACGAGCAGTACTTC
J: TRBJ2-1; V: TRBV9; D: TRBD2; size: .; CDR3: CASSVVGLAGGGEQFF; DNA: TGTGCCAGCAGCGTAGTGGGACTAGCGGGAGGTGGTGAGCAGTTCTTC
J: TRBJ1-5; V: TRBV18; D: .; size: .; CDR3: CASSPNSGGNQPQHF; DNA: TGTGCCAGCTCACCGAATTCAGGGGGCAATCAGCCCCAGCATTTT
J: TRBJ2-7; V: TRBV7-2; D: .; size: .; CDR3: CASSFTGLHSYEQYF; DNA: TGTGCCAGCAGCTTTACAGGGCTGCACTCCTACGAGCAGTACTTC
J: TRBJ2-1; V: TRBV28; D: TRBD2; size: once; CDR3: CASSRAGVNNEQFF; DNA: TGTGCCAGCAGCAGAGCGGGAGTTAACAATGAGCAGTTCTTC
J: TRBJ2-7; V: TRBV2; D: TRBD2; size: .; CDR3: CASSSRLAELSYEQYF; DNA: TGTGCCAGCAGTTCACGACTAGCGGAACTCTCCTACGAGCAGTACTTC
J: TRBJ1-5; V: TRBV28; D: .; size: .; CDR3: CASSPAEIRVLPQHF; DNA: TGTGCCAGCAGTCCCGCGGAGATCCGGGTTTTACCCCAGCATTTT
J: TRBJ1-1; V: TRBV11-1; D: .; size: .; CDR3: CASSSRQIGNTEAFF; DNA: TGTGCCAGCAGCTCAAGACAGATAGGGAACACTGAAGCTTTCTTT
J: TRBJ2-7; V: TRBV5-1; D: TRBD2; size: .; CDR3: CASSRGTSGSYEQYF; DNA: TGCGCCAGCAGCCGCGGGACTAGCGGGTCCTACGAGCAGTACTTC
J: TRBJ2-3; V: TRBV11-2; D: TRBD2; size: .; CDR3: CATQLISGARDTQYF; DNA: TGTGCCACTCAGCTTATTAGCGGGGCAAGAGATACGCAGTATTTT
J: TRBJ1-2; V: TRBV5-1; D: .; size: .; CDR3: CASSLDSPNYGYTF; DNA: TGCGCCAGCAGTTTGGACAGTCCTAACTATGGCTACACCTTC
J: TRBJ2-3; V: TRBV5-1; D: TRBD2; size: .; CDR3: CASSVGLAGVEDTQYF; DNA: TGCGCCAGCAGCGTCGGACTAGCGGGAGTGGAAGATACGCAGTATTTT
J: TRBJ2-1; V: TRBV6-5; D: TRBD2; size: .; CDR3: CASSLAGLYNEQFF; DNA: TGTGCCAGCAGTTTAGCGGGACTCTACAATGAGCAGTTCTTC
J: TRBJ1-1; V: TRBV29-1; D: .; size: once; CDR3: CSVDSRADTEAFF; DNA: TGCAGCGTTGATTCCCGGGCGGACACTGAAGCTTTCTTT
J: TRBJ2-1; V: TRBV11-3; D: .; size: .; CDR3: CASSPTWGNEQFF; DNA: TGTGCCAGCAGCCCCACCTGGGGGAATGAGCAGTTCTTC
J: TRBJ2-7; V: TRBV11-2; D: .; size: .; CDR3: CASSFGQAYEQYF; DNA: TGTGCCAGCAGCTTCGGGCAGGCCTACGAGCAGTACTTC
J: TRBJ1-1; V: TRBV7-3; D: .; size: .; CDR3: CASSQGFGYTEAFF; DNA: TGTGCCAGCTCGCAGGGTTTCGGGTACACTGAAGCTTTCTTT
J: TRBJ2-3; V: TRBV5-6; D: .; size: once; CDR3: CASSRDFVDTQYF; DNA: TGTGCCAGCAGCCGGGACTTCGTGGATACGCAGTATTTT
J: TRBJ1-5; V: TRBV28; D: .; size: .; CDR3: CASSWNPGQGRGNQPQHF; DNA: TGTGCCAGCAGCTGGAACCCGGGGCAGGGGCGCGGCAATCAGCCCCAGCATTTT
J: TRBJ1-5; V: TRBV18; D: .; size: .; CDR3: CASSPNVDSNQPQHF; DNA: TGTGCCAGCTCACCAAACGTTGATAGCAATCAGCCCCAGCATTTT
J: TRBJ1-3; V: TRBV10-3; D: .; size: .; CDR3: CAISEDFWRSGNTIYF; DNA: TGTGCCATCAGTGAGGACTTCTGGCGGTCTGGAAACACCATATATTTT
J: TRBJ2-7; V: TRBV6-5; D: TRBD2; size: .; CDR3: CATLLAGGNEQYF; DNA: TGTGCCACCCTCCTAGCGGGAGGGAACGAGCAGTACTTC
J: TRBJ1-1; V: TRBV28; D: TRBD1; size: .; CDR3: CASSSTGTGKRLEAFF; DNA: TGTGCCAGCAGTTCCACCGGGACAGGGAAGAGGCTGGAAGCTTTCTTT
J: TRBJ2-7; V: TRBV11-2; D: .; size: .; CDR3: CASSLEISSRRSYEQYF; DNA: TGTGCCAGCAGCTTAGAAATCAGCAGCAGAAGGTCCTACGAGCAGTACTTC
J: TRBJ2-3; V: TRBV6-1; D: .; size: .; CDR3: CASTGSTDTQYF; DNA: TGTGCCAGCACAGGGAGCACAGATACGCAGTATTTT
J: TRBJ2-7; V: TRBV19; D: .; size: .; CDR3: CASSNEQGSYEQYF; DNA: TGTGCCAGTAGTAACGAACAGGGTTCCTACGAGCAGTACTTC
J: TRBJ1-1; V: TRBV6-6; D: .; size: few; CDR3: CASSYVVNTEAFF; DNA: TGTGCCAGCAGTTACGTGGTGAACACTGAAGCTTTCTTT
J: TRBJ2-5; V: TRBV11-2; D: .; size: .; CDR3: CASSPGGTGEETQYF; DNA: TGTGCCAGCAGCCCAGGAGGCACAGGAGAAGAGACCCAGTACTTC
J: TRBJ2-3; V: TRBV19; D: TRBD1; size: .; CDR3: CASSVQGAGTDTQYF; DNA: TGTGCCAGTAGTGTTCAGGGGGCGGGCACAGATACGCAGTATTTT
J: TRBJ1-3; V: TRBV10-3; D: .; size: .; CDR3: CAISEGDTGNTIYF; DNA: TGTGCCATCAGTGAGGGGGATACTGGAAACACCATATATTTT
J: TRBJ2-5; V: TRBV5-4; D: .; size: once; CDR3: CASSPGPGEETQYF; DNA: TGTGCCAGCAGCCCGGGGCCAGGGGAAGAGACCCAGTACTTC
J: TRBJ2-1; V: TRBV10-2; D: .; size: .; CDR3: CASSGLVYNEQFF; DNA: TGCGCCAGCAGTGGACTAGTCTACAATGAGCAGTTCTTC
J: TRBJ2-3; V: TRBV19; D: TRBD1; size: .; CDR3: CASSSSGTGGAGDTQYF; DNA: TGTGCCAGTAGTTCCTCCGGGACAGGGGGAGCAGGAGATACGCAGTATTTT
J: TRBJ1-1; V: TRBV10-1; D: TRBD1; size: .; CDR3: CASAETGGPSYWPLNTEAFF; DNA: TGCGCCAGCGCCGAAACAGGGGGACCGTCATATTGGCCCTTGAACACTGAAGCTTTCTTT
J: TRBJ2-1; V: TRBV5-1; D: .; size: .; CDR3: CASSLSGRDYNEQFF; DNA: TGCGCCAGCAGCTTGTCCGGGAGAGACTACAATGAGCAGTTCTTC
J: TRBJ2-1; V: TRBV7-8; D: TRBD2; size: .; CDR3: CASSFRLAGSYNEQFF; DNA: TGTGCCAGCAGCTTTCGTCTAGCGGGATCCTACAATGAGCAGTTCTTC
J: TRBJ2-5; V: TRBV7-9; D: TRBD1; size: .; CDR3: CAGREGAGETQYF; DNA: TGTGCCGGAAGAGAGGGGGCCGGGGAGACCCAGTACTTC
J: TRBJ1-5; V: TRBV10-3; D: TRBD1; size: .; CDR3: CAISESTGDNQPQHF; DNA: TGTGCCATCAGTGAGTCGACAGGGGATAATCAGCCCCAGCATTTT
J: TRBJ2-7; V: TRBV19; D: TRBD2; size: .; CDR3: CASSIYPGTSGRRSSYEQYF; DNA: TGTGCCAGTAGTATTTATCCCGGGACTAGCGGGAGAAGGTCCTCCTACGAGCAGTACTTC
J: TRBJ1-2; V: TRBV21-1; D: .; size: .; CDR3: CASSKEEQGVLVYGYTF; DNA: TGTGCCAGCAGCAAAGAGGAACAGGGCGTACTGGTCTATGGCTACACCTTC
J: TRBJ2-3; V: TRBV7-3; D: .; size: .; CDR3: CASSLTSLAVTDTQYF; DNA: TGTGCCAGCAGCTTAACATCCTTAGCGGTTACAGATACGCAGTATTTT
J: TRBJ1-1; V: TRBV4-3; D: .; size: .; CDR3: CASSQLGSMNTEAFF; DNA: TGCGCCAGCAGCCAACTCGGGAGCATGAACACTGAAGCTTTCTTT
J: TRBJ2-7; V: TRBV15; D: TRBD2; size: .; CDR3: CATSRAGGNVYEQYF; DNA: TGTGCCACCAGCAGAGCGGGAGGAAATGTGTACGAGCAGTACTTC
J: TRBJ2-1; V: TRBV7-3; D: .; size: .; CDR3: CASSRGGRFNEQFF; DNA: TGTGCCAGCAGCAGGGGGGGCCGCTTTAATGAGCAGTTCTTC
J: TRBJ2-3; V: TRBV6-5; D: .; size: .; CDR3: CASSYSGTDTQYF; DNA: TGTGCCAGCAGTTACTCGGGGACTGATACGCAGTATTTT